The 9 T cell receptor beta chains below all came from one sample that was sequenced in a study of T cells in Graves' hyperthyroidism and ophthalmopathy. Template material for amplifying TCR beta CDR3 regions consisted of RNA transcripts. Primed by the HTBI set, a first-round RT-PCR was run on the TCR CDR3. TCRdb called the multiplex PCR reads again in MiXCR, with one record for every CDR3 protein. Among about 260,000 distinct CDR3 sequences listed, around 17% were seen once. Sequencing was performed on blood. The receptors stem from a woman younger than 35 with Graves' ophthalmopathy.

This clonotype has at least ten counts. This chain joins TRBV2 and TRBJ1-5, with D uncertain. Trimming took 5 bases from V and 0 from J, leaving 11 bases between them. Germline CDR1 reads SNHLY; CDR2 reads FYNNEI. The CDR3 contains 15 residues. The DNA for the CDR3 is TGTGCCAGCAGTCCGTCGGCAGTTAGCAATCAGCCCCAGCATTTT. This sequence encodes CASSPSAVSNQPQHF.

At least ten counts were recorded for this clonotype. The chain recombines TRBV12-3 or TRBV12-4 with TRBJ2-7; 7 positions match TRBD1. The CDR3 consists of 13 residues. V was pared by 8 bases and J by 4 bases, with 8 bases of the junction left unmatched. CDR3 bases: TGTGCCAGCGCAGCCGCAGGGGGTTACGAGCAGTACTTC. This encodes CASAAAGGYEQYF.

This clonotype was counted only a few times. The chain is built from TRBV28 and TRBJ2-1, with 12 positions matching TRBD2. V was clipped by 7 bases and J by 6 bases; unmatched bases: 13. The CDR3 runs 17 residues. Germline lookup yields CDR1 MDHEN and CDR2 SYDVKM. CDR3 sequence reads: CASNPTVRTSGANEQFF. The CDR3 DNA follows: TGTGCCAGCAACCCAACGGTGAGGACTAGCGGGGCCAATGAGCAGTTCTTC.

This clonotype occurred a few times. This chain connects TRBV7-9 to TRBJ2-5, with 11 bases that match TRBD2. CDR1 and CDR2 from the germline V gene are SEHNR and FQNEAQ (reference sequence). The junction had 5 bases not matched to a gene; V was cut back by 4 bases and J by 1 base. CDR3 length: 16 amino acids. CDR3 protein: CASSSTSGGSQETQYF. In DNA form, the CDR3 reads TGTGCCAGCAGCTCTACTAGCGGGGGTAGCCAAGAGACCCAGTACTTC.

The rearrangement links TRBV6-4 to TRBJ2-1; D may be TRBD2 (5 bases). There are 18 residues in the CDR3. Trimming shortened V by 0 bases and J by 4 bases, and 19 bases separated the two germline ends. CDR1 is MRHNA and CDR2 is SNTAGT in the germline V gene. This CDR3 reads CASSDSTSSRELYNEQFF. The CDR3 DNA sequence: TGTGCCAGCAGTGACTCGACCTCTAGCCGCGAACTATACAATGAGCAGTTCTTC.

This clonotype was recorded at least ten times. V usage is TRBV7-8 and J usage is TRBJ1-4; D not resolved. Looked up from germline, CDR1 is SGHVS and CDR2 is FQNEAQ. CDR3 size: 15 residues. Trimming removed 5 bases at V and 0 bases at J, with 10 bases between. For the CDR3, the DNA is TGTGCCAGCAGCGCACGAATTGCAACTAATGAAAAACTGTTTTTT. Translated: CASSARIATNEKLFF.

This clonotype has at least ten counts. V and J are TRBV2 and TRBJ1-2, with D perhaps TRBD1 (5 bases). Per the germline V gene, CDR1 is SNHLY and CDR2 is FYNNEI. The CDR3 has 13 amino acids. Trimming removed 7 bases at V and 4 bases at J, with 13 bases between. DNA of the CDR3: TGTGCCAGCATCGTCAGGGATAGCTATGGCTACACCTTC. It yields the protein CASIVRDSYGYTF.

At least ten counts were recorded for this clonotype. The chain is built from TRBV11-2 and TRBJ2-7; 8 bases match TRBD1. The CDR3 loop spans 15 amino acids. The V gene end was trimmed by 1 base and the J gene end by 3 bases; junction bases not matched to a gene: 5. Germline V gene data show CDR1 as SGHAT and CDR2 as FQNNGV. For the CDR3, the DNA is TGTGCCAGCAGCTTAGGCAGGGGACAGGTCTACGAGCAGTACTTC. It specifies CASSLGRGQVYEQYF.

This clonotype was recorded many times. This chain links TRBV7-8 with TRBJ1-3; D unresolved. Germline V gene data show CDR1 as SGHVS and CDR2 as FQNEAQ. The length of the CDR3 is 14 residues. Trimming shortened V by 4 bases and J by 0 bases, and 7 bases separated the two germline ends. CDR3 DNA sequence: TGTGCCAGCAGCTCAGGCCACTCTGGAAACACCATATATTTT. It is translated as CASSSGHSGNTIYF.